The rows below give T cell receptor beta chains drawn from one sample of a study of blood T cells in healthy people across ages. One entry per CDR3 protein, called by TCRdb with MiXCR from the 5' RACE reads. This sample has some 800,000 distinct CDR3 sequences, with around 25% found just once. This same sample was also part of a study on T cells of mothers and their children.

Sequencing input: blood. The receptors shown here come from a boy younger than 18 in good health. CDR3s include the opening cysteine and the closing phenylalanine or tryptophan.

V gene	J gene	CDR3 protein
TRBV7-9	NA	CASSFGQGRLYEQYF
TRBV20-1	NA	CSAREWDRVSYEQYF
TRBV5-1	TRBJ2-6	CASRTDSTIVLTF
TRBV14	TRBJ1-1	CASSHEQENTEAFF
TRBV28	TRBJ1-4	CASRSLTGINEKLFF
TRBV4-2	TRBJ1-2	CASSQDVAGGGYTF
TRBV5-1	TRBJ2-2	CASSANTNTGELFF
TRBV14	TRBJ1-6	CASSQAGAVNSPLHF
TRBV5-1	TRBJ2-1	CASSLLASGLSSYNEQFF
TRBV12-3/TRBV12-4	TRBJ2-7	CASSLAALGLAGGQSYEQYF
TRBV6-5	TRBJ2-1	CASSGRRYNEQFF
TRBV28	TRBJ1-6	CASSLSSAGNSPLHF
TRBV28	TRBJ1-2	CASSFQGRSGYTF
TRBV20-1	TRBJ2-4	CSAPMAGGKNIQYF
TRBV29-1	TRBJ1-1	CSAGRGWAEAFF
TRBV7-2	TRBJ2-5	CASSPGEGRETQYF